This T cell receptor beta chain was observed in a study of T cell responses to AZD1222 COVID-19 vaccine. Libraries were prepared by immunoSEQ multiplex PCR; TCRdb keeps only in-frame clonotypes and omits some of them. The sample has 150,000 or so clones. This TCR derives from an adult in good health. The sequenced material came from peripheral blood.

The CDR3 protein is CASSEITQNTEAFF. The CDR3 bases are TGTGCCAGCAGCGAGATTACACAGAACACTGAAGCTTTCTTT. The J gene is TRBJ1-1, the V gene TRBV5-6; D not resolved. Germline lookup yields CDR1 SGHDT and CDR2 YYEEEE. The CDR3 spans 14 residues. V lost 4 bases to trimming and J lost 1 base, with 11 bases between them.